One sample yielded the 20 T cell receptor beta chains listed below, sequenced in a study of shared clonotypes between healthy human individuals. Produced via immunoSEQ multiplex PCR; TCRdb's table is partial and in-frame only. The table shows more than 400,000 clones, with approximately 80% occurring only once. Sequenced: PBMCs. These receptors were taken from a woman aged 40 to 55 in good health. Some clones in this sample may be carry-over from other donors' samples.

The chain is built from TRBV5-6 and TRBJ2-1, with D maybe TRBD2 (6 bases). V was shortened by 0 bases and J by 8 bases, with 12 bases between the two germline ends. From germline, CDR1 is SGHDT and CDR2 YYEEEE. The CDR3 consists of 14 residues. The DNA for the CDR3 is TGTGCCAGCAGCTTGGTTGGGGGGTTGGATGAGCAGTTCTTC. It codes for CASSLVGGLDEQFF.

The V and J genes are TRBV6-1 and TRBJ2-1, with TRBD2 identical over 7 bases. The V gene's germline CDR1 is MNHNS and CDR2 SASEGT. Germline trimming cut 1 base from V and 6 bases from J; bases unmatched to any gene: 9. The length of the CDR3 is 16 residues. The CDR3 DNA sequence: TGTGCCAGCAGTGAAGATCCCCTAGCGGCACGCAATGAGCAGTTCTTC. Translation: CASSEDPLAARNEQFF.

In DNA, the CDR3 is TGTGCCAGCAGTTCGCCCCACATTGGACTAGCGGGAATAGACCAAGAGACCCAGTACTTC. Its translation is CASSSPHIGLAGIDQETQYF. V is TRBV28 and J is TRBJ2-5; TRBD2 matches 12 bases. Germline CDR1 reads MDHEN; CDR2 reads SYDVKM. With 4 bases clipped from V and 0 bases from J, the junction kept 15 bases outside the gene matches. The CDR3 has 20 amino acids.

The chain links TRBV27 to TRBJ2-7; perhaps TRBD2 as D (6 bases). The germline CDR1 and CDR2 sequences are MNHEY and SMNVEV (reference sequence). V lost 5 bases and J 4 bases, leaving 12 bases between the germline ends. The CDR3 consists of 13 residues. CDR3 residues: CASSPSGLYEQYF. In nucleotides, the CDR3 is TGTGCCAGCAGTCCCTCGGGACTGTACGAGCAGTACTTC.

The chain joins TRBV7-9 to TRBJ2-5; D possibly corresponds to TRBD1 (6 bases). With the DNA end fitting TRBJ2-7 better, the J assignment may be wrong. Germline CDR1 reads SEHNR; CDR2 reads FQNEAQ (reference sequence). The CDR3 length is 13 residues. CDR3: CASSRQQGYEQYF. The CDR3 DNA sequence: TGTGCCAGCAGCCGCCAACAGGGCTACGAGCAGTACTTC.

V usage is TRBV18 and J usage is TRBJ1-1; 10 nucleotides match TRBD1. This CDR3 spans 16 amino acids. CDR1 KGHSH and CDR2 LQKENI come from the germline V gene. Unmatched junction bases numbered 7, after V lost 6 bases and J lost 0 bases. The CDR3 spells CASSPGTGVMNTEAFF. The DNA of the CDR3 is TGTGCCAGCTCTCCCGGGACAGGGGTAATGAACACTGAAGCTTTCTTT.

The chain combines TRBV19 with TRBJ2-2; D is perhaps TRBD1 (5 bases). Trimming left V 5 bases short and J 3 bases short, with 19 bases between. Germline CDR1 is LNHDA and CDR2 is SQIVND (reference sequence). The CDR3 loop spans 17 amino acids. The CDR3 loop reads CASSLLSGLWDTGELFF. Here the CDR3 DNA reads TGTGCCAGTAGTTTGCTCTCAGGGTTGTGGGACACCGGGGAGCTGTTTTTT.

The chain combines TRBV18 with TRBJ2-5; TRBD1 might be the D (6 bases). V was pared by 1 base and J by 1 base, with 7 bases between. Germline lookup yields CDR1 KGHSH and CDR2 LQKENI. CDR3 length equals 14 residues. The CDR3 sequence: CASSPLRGQETQYF. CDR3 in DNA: TGTGCCAGCTCACCACTCAGGGGCCAAGAGACCCAGTACTTC.

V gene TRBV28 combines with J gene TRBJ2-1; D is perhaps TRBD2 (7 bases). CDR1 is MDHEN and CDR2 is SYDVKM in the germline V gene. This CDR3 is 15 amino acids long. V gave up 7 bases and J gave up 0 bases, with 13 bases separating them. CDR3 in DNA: TGTGCCAGCACGGGGGGCGTGAGCTCCTACAATGAGCAGTTCTTC. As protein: CASTGGVSSYNEQFF. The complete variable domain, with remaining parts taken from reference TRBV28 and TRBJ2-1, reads DVKVTQSSRYLVKRTGEKVFLECVQDMDHENMFWYRQDPGLGLRLIYFSYDVKMKEKGDIPEGYSVSREKKERFSLILESASTNQTSMYLCASTGGVSSYNEQFFGPGTRLTVL.

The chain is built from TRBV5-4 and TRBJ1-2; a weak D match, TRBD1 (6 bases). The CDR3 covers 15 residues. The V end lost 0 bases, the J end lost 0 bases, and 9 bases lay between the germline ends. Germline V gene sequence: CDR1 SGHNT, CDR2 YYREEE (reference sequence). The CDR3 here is CASSLDRDTNYGYTF. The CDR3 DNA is TGTGCCAGCAGCTTGGACAGGGACACTAACTATGGCTACACCTTC.

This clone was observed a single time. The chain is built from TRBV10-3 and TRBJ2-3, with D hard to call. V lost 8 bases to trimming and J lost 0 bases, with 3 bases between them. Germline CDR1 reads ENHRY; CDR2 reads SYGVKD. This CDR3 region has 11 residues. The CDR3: CAIRSTDTQYF. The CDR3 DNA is TGTGCCATCCGAAGCACAGATACGCAGTATTTT.

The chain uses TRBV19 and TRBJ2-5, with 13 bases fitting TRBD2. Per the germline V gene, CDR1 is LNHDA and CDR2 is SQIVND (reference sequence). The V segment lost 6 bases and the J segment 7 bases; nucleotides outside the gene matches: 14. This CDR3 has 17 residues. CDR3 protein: CASSRGLAGDHQGTQYF. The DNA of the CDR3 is TGTGCCAGTAGCCGCGGACTAGCGGGGGACCACCAGGGGACCCAGTACTTC.

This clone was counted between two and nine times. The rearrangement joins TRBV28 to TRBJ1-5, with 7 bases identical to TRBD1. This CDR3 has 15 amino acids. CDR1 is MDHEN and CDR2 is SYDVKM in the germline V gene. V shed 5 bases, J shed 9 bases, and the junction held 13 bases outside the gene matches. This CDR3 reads CASSPRRQGDRPQHF. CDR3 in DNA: TGTGCCAGCAGTCCCCGACGACAGGGCGATCGGCCCCAGCATTTT.

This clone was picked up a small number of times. CDR3 protein: CASRNSPREPRSYEQYF. CDR3 DNA: TGCGCCAGCAGAAATAGCCCCAGGGAACCACGCTCCTACGAGCAGTACTTC. This sequence joins TRBV4-1 and TRBJ2-7; D is possibly TRBD1 (5 bases). CDR3 size: 17 residues. The V end lost 6 bases, the J end lost 0 bases, and 21 bases lay between the germline ends. The germline CDR1 and CDR2 sequences are MGHRA and YSYEKL.

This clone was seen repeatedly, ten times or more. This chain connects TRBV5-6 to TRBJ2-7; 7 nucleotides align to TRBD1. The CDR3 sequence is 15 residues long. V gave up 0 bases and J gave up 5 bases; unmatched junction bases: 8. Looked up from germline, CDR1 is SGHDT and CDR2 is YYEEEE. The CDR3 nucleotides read TGTGCCAGCAGCTTGGTGGGACAGACGTCGGACGAGCAGTACTTC. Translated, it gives CASSLVGQTSDEQYF. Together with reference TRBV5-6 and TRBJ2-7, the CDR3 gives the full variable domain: DAGVTQSPTHLIKTRGQQVTLRCSPKSGHDTVSWYQQALGQGPQFIFQYYEEEERQRGNFPDRFSGHQFPNYSSELNVNALLLGDSALYLCASSLVGQTSDEQYFGPGTRLTVT.

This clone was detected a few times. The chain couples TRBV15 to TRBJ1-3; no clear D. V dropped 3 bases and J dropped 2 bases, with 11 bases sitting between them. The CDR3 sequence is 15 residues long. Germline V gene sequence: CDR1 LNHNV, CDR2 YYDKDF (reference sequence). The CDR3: CATSSRRVTGNTIYF. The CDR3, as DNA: TGTGCCACCAGCAGCCGCCGGGTCACTGGAAACACCATATATTTT.

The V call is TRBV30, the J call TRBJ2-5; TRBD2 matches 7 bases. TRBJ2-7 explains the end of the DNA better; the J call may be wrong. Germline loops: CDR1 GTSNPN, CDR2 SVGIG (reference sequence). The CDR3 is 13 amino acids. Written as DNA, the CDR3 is TGTGCCTGGAGGGCTAGCGGATCCTACGAGCAGTACTTC. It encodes CAWRASGSYEQYF.

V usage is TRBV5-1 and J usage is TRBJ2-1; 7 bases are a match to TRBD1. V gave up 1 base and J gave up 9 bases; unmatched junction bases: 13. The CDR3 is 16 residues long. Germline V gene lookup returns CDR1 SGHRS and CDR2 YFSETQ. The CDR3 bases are TGCGCCAGCAGCTTGACGGTGGGGACAGCCGTAGCTGAGCAGTTCTTC. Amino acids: CASSLTVGTAVAEQFF.

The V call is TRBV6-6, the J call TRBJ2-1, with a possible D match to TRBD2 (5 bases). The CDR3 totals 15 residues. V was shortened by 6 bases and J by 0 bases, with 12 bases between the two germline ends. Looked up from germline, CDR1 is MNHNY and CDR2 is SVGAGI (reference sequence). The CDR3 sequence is CASRRAESSYNEQFF. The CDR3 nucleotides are TGTGCCAGCAGGAGAGCGGAGAGCTCCTACAATGAGCAGTTCTTC.

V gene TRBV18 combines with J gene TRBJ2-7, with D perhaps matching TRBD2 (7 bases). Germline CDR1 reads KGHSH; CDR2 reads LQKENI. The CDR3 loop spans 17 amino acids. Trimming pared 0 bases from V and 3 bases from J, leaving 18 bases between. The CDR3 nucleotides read TGTGCCAGCTCACCACCTTTTTTTTCCGGGGGGCGCTACGAGCAGTACTTC. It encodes CASSPPFFSGGRYEQYF.